This TCR beta chain was observed in a study of PD-L1 blockade in urothelial cancer. Overall study: From 2014, patients received atezolizumab, given as 1,200 mg intravenously every 3 weeks. Prior exposure to chemotherapy in patients amounted to 0 to 3 regimens received. Blood analysis was done at 3 weeks (second dose) and 6 weeks after treatment began.

The CDR3 spans 16 residues. The V and J ends lost 6 bases and 0 bases respectively, with 15 bases between them. Germline V gives CDR1 SNHLY, CDR2 FYNNEI. The data were produced by immunoSEQ multiplex PCR, yet TCRdb's version contains in-frame clones alone and is incomplete. The sample gives roughly 84,000 clones, around 80% of which show up once; approximately 9.5% is in the top ten. This sequence was found in a man in his 70s with urothelial cancer. The material was PBMCs, obtained around atezolizumab (anti-PD-L1) treatment. This chain joins TRBV2 and TRBJ1-3; D call uncertain. CDR3 protein: CASSAGEPPSGNTIYF. The CDR3 DNA reads TGTGCCAGCAGCGCCGGGGAGCCACCCTCTGGAAACACCATATATTTT.